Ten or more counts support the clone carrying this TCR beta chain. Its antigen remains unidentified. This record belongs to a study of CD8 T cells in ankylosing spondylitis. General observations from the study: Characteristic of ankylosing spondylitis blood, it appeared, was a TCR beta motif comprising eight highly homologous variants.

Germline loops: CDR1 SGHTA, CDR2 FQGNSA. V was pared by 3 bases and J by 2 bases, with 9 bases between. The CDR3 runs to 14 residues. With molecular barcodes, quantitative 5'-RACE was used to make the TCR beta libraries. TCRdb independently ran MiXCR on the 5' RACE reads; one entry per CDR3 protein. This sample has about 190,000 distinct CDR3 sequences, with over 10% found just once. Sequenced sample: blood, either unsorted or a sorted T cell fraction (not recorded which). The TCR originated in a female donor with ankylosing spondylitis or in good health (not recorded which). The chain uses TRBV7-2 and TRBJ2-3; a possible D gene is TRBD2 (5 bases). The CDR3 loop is CASSLSRDTDTQYF. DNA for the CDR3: TGTGCCAGCAGCTTGTCCCGGGACACAGATACGCAGTATTTT. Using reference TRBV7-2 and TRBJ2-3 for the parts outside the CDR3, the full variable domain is GAGVSQSPSNKVTEKGKDVELRCDPISGHTALYWYRQSLGQGLEFLIYFQGNSAPDKSGLPSDRFSAERTGGSVSTLTIQRTQQEDSAVYLCASSLSRDTDTQYFGPGTRLTVL.